This T cell receptor beta chain stems from a study of T cells after yellow fever vaccination. Study information: Fractions of low cell number were prepared using SMART-Seq v4 Ultra Low Input.

In its sample, this clonotype was seen a few times. Its antigen is not identified. The CDR3 length is 14 residues. V trimming: 2 bases; J trimming: 4 bases; junction bases outside the gene matches: 2. Germline-derived CDR1 and CDR2 are MGHDK and SYGVNS. Study outcomes and limitations: The booster saw the reappearance of most primary-vaccination clones (roughly 95% CD4, about 90% CD8).

Synthesis of TCR cDNA relied on 5'RACE template switching, which attached a universal primer site and UMIs. TCRdb re-derived calls from the 5' RACE reads in MiXCR, one entry per CDR3 protein. This sample has a few hundred thousand distinct CDR3 sequences, with approximately 3.3% found just once. Sequencing used CD4+ T cells sorted from PBMCs, obtained 10 days after the yellow fever booster vaccination. This TCR was recovered from a man between 18 and 29 years old who received the YFV17D yellow fever vaccine. This chain connects TRBV25-1 to TRBJ2-7; 10 bases are a match to TRBD2. The CDR3 bases are TGTGCCAGCAGTGAAAATAGCGGGGGGTACGAGCAGTACTTC. Translated, it gives CASSENSGGYEQYF.